This TCR beta chain appears in the sequencing data of a study of shared clonotypes between healthy human individuals. Study results and caveats: A small donor pool kept down the genetic and exposure-history diversity that was represented.

The data were produced by immunoSEQ multiplex PCR, yet TCRdb's version contains in-frame clones alone and is incomplete. The repertoire includes over 2 million clones, over 85% of them detected once, and about 1.1% sits in the top ten. The naive CD8 fraction comprised CD45RO-negative cells positively selected for CCR7 and excluded terminally differentiated effector memory CD45RA+ cells. Each of the donors was a healthy adult who was HIV-negative and had not had a recent acute infection or vaccination. To note about this clone: Its target is unknown.

The CDR3 contains 13 residues. Trimming left V 4 bases short and J 0 bases short, with 7 bases between. Germline lookup yields CDR1 GTSNPN and CDR2 SVGIG (reference sequence). The receptor's source is a man aged 18 to 29 in good health. Sequenced sample: naive CD8+ T cells sorted from blood. The V gene is TRBV30, the J gene TRBJ1-3; D is unclear. In DNA, the CDR3 is TGTGCCTGGATGCTGGGCTCTGGAAACACCATATATTTT. Protein sequence: CAWMLGSGNTIYF.